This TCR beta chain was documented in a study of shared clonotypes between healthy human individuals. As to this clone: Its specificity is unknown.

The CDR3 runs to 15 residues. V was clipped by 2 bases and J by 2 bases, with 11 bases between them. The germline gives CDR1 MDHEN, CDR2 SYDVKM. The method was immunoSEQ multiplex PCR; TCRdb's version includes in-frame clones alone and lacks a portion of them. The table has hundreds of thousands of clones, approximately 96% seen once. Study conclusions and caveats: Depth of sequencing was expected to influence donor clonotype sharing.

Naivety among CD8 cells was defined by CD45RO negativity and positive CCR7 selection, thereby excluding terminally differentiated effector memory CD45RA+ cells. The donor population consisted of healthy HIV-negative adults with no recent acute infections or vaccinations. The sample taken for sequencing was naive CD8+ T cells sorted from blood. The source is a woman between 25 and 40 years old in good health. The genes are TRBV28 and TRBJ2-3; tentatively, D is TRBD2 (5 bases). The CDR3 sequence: CASSLPSPYTDTQYF. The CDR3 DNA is TGTGCCAGCAGTTTACCTAGCCCCTACACAGATACGCAGTATTTT.